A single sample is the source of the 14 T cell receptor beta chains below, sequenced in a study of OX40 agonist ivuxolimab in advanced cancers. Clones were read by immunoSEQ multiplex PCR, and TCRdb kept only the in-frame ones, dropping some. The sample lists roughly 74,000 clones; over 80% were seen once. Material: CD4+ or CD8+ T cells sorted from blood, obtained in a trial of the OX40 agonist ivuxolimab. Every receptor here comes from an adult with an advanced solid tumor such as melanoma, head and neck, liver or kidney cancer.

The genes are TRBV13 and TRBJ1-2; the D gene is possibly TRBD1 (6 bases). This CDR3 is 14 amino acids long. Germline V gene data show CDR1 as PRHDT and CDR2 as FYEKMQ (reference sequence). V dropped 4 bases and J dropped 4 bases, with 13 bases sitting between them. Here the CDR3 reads CASSYRTDSYGYTF. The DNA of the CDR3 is TGTGCCAGCAGCTATAGGACAGATTCCTATGGCTACACCTTC.

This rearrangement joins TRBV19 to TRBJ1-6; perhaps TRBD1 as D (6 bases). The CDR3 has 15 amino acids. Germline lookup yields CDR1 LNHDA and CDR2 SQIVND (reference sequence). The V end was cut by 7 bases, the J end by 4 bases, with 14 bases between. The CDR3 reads CASTNYRVYNSPLHF. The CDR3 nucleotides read TGTGCCAGTACCAATTACAGGGTTTATAATTCACCCCTCCACTTT.

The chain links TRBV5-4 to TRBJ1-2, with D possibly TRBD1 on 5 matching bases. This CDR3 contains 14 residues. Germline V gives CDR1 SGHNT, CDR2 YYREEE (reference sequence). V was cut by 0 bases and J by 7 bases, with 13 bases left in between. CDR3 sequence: CASSLGEGTGGYTF. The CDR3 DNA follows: TGTGCCAGCAGCTTGGGGGAGGGGACTGGTGGCTACACCTTC.

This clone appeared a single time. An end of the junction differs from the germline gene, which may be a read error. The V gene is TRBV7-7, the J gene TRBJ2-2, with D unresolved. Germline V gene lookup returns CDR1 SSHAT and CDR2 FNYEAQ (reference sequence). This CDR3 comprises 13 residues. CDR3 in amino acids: CASSFGVGGELFF. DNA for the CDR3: TGTGCTAGCAGCTTTGGGGTCGGCGGGGAGCTGTTTTTT.

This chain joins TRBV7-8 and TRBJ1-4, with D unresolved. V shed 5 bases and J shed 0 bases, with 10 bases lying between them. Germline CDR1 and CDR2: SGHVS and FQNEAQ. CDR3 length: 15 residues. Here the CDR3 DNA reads TGTGCCAGCAGCCCCCCGACCACAACTAATGAAAAACTGTTTTTT. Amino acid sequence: CASSPPTTTNEKLFF.

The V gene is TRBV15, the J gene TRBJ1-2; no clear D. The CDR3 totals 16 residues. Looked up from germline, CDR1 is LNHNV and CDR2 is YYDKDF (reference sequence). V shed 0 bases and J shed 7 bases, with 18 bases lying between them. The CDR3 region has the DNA TGTGCCACCAGCAGAGATTGGGCAGGAGGTTCTCTTGGCTACACCTTC. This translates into CATSRDWAGGSLGYTF. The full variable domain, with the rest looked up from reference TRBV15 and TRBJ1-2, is DAMVIQNPRYQVTQFGKPVTLSCSQTLNHNVMYWYQQKSSQAPKLLFHYYDKDFNNEADTPDNFQSRRPNTSFCFLDIRSPGLGDTAMYLCATSRDWAGGSLGYTFGSGTRLTVV.

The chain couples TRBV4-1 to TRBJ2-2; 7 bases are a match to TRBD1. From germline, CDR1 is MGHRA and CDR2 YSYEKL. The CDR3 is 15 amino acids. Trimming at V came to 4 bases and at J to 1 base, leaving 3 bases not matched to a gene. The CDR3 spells CASSRQGLNTGELFF. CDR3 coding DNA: TGCGCCAGCAGCCGACAGGGATTGAACACCGGGGAGCTGTTTTTT.

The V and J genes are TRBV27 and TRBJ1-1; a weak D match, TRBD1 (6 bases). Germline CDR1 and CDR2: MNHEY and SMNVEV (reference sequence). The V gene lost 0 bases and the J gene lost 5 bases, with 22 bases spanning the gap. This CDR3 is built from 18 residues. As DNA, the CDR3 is TGTGCCAGCAGTTTATCCCTCGCGGGGGCCCTTGAAGGTACTGAAGCTTTCTTT. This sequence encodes CASSLSLAGALEGTEAFF.

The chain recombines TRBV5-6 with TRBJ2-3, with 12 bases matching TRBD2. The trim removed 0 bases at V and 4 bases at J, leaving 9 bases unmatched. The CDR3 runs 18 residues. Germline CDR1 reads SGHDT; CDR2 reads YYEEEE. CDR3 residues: CASSLAGPASGGADTQYF. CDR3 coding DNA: TGTGCCAGCAGCTTGGCCGGGCCGGCTAGCGGGGGGGCAGATACGCAGTATTTT.

The CDR3 is CASTLGSPLHF. The CDR3 DNA reads as TGTGCCAGCACCTTGGGTTCACCCCTCCACTTT. The V call is TRBV7-9, the J call TRBJ1-6; D not certain. The germline V gene encodes CDR1 SEHNR and CDR2 FQNEAQ (reference sequence). The V and J ends lost 7 bases and 9 bases respectively, with 7 bases between them. The CDR3 runs 11 residues.

The CDR3 loop is CSVVPSTGYGYTF. In DNA, the CDR3 is TGCAGCGTTGTTCCCTCTACAGGGTATGGCTACACCTTC. This sequence joins TRBV29-1 and TRBJ1-2; maybe TRBD1 (6 bases). Trimming removed 4 bases at V and 5 bases at J, with 14 bases between. The CDR3 consists of 13 residues. Germline V gives CDR1 SQVTM, CDR2 ANQGSEA.

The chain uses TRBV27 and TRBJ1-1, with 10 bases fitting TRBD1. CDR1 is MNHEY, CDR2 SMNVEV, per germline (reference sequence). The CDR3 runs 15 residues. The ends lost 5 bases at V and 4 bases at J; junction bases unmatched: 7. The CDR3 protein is CASSPGQGMVTEAFF. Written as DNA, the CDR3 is TGTGCCAGCAGTCCGGGACAGGGGATGGTCACTGAAGCTTTCTTT.

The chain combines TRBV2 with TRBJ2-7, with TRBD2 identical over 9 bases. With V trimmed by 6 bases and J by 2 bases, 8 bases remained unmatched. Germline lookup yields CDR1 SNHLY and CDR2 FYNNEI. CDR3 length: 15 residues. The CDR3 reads CASRVSGGQTYEQYF. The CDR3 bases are TGTGCCAGCAGGGTTAGCGGGGGCCAGACCTACGAGCAGTACTTC.

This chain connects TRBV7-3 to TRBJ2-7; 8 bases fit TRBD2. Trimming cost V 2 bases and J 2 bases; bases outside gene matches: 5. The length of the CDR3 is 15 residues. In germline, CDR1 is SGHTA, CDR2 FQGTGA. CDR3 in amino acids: CASSLGAGGAYEQYF. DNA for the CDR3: TGTGCCAGCAGCTTAGGTGCCGGGGGGGCCTACGAGCAGTACTTC.